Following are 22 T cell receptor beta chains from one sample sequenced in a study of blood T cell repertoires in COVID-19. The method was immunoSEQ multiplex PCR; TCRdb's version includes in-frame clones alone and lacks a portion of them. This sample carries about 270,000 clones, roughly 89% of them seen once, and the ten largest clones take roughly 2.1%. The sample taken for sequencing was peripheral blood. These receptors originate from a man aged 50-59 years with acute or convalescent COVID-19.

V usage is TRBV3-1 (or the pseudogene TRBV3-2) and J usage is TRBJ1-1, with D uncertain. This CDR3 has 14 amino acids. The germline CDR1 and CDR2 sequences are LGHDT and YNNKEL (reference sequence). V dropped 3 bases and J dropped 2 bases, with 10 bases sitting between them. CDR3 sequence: CASSHTAGNTEAFF. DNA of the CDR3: TGTGCCAGCAGCCACACCGCAGGAAACACTGAAGCTTTCTTT.

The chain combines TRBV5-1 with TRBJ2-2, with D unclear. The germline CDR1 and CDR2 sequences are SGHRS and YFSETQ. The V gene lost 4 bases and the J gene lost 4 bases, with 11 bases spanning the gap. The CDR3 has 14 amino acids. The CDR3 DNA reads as TGCGCCAGCAGCCCCACTACCCCCACCGGGGAGCTGTTTTTT. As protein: CASSPTTPTGELFF.

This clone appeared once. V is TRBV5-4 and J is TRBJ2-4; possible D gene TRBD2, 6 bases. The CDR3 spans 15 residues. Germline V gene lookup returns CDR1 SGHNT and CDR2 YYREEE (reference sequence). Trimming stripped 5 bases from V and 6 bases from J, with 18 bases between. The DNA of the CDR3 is TGTGCCAGCAGTCCGGGTGGAGGGGAGATAAACATTCAGTACTTC. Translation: CASSPGGGEINIQYF. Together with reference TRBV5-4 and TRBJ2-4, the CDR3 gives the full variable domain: ETGVTQSPTHLIKTRGQQVTLRCSSQSGHNTVSWYQQALGQGPQFIFQYYREEENGRGNFPPRFSGLQFPNYSSELNVNALELDDSALYLCASSPGGGEINIQYFGAGTRLSVL.

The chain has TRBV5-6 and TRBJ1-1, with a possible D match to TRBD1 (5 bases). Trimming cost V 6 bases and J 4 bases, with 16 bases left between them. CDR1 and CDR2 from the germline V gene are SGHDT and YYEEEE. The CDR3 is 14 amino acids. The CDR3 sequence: CASTLTAGGTEAFF. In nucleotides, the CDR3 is TGTGCCAGCACCCTGACGGCCGGGGGCACTGAAGCTTTCTTT. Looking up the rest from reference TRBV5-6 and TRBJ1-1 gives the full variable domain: DAGVTQSPTHLIKTRGQQVTLRCSPKSGHDTVSWYQQALGQGPQFIFQYYEEEERQRGNFPDRFSGHQFPNYSSELNVNALLLGDSALYLCASTLTAGGTEAFFGQGTRLTVV.

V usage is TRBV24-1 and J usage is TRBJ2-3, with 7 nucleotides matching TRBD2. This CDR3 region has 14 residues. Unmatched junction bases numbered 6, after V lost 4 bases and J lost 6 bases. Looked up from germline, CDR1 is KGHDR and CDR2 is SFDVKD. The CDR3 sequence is CATSDSRAGDTQYF. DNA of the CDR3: TGTGCCACCAGTGACTCCCGAGCGGGGGATACGCAGTATTTT.

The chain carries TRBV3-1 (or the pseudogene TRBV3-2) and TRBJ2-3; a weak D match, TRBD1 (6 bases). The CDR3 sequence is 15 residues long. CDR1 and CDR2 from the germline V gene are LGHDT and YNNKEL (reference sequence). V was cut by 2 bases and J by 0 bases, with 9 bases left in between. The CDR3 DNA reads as TGTGCCAGCAGCCAAAGGGACATTAGCACAGATACGCAGTATTTT. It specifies CASSQRDISTDTQYF.

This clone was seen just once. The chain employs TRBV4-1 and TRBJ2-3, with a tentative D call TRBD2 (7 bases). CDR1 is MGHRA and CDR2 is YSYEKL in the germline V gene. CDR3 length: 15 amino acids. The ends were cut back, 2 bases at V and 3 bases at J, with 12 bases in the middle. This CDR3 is CASSQRGATTDTQYF. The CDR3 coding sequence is TGCGCCAGCAGCCAACGGGGGGCAACGACAGATACGCAGTATTTT.

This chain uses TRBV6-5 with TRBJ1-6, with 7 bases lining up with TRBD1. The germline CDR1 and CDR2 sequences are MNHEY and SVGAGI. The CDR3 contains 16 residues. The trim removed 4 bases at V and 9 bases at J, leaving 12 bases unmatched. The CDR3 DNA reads TGTGCCAGCAGTTTTAGCTCGACAGGGTGGAGTTCACCCCTCCACTTT. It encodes CASSFSSTGWSSPLHF.

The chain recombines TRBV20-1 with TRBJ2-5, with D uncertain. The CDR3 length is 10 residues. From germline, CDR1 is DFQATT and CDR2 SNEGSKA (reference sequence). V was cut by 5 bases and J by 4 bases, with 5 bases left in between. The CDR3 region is CSAGPETQYF. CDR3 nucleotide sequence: TGCAGTGCTGGGCCAGAGACCCAGTACTTC.

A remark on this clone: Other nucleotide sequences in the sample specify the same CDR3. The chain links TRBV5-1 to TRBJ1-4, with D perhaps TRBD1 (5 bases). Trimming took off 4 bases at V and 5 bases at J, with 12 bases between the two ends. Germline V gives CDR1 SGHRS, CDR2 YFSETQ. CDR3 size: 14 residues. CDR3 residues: CASSPGTTNEKLFF. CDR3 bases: TGCGCCAGCAGCCCTGGGACTACGAATGAAAAACTGTTTTTT.

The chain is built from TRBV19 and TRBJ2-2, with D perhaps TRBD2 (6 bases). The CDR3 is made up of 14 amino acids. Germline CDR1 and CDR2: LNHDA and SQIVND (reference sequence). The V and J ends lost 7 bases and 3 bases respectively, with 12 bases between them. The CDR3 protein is CASTIWGDTGELFF. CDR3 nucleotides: TGTGCCAGTACCATCTGGGGGGACACCGGGGAGCTGTTTTTT. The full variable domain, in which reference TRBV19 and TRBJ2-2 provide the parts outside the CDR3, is DGGITQSPKYLFRKEGQNVTLSCEQNLNHDAMYWYRQDPGQGLRLIYYSQIVNDFQKGDIAEGYSVSREKKESFPLTVTSAQKNPTAFYLCASTIWGDTGELFFGEGSRLTVL.

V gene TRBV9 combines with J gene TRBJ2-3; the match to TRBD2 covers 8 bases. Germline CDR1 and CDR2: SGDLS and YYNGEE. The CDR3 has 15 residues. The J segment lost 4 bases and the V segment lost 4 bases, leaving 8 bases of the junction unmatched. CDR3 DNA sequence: TGTGCCAGCAGCTCCAGCGGGGGCCAGGCAGATACGCAGTATTTT. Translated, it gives CASSSSGGQADTQYF.

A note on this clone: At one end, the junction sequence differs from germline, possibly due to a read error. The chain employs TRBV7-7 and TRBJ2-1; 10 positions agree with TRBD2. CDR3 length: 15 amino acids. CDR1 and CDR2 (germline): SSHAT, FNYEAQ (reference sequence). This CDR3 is CASSQSGGAYNEQFF. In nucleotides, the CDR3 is TGTGCTAGCAGCCAGAGCGGGGGGGCCTACAATGAGCAGTTCTTC.

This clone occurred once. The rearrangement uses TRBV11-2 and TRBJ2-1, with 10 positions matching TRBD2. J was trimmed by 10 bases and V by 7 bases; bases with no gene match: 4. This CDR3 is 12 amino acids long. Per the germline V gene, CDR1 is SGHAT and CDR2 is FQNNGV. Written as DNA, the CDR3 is TGTGCCAGCATGGTTAGCGGGGGGGAGCAGTTCTTC. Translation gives CASMVSGGEQFF.

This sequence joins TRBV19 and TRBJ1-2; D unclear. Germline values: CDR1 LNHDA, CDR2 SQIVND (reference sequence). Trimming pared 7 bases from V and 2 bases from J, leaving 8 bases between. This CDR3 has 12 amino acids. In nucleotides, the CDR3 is TGTGCCAGTACCTCCCAGAACTATGGCTACACCTTC. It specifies CASTSQNYGYTF.

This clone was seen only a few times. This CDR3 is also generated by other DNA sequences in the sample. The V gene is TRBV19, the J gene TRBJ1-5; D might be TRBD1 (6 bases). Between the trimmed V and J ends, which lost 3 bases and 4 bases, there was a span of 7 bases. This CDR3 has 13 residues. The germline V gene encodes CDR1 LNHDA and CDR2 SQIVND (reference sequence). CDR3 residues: CASSIGQNQPQHF. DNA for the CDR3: TGTGCCAGTAGTATCGGACAGAATCAGCCCCAGCATTTT.

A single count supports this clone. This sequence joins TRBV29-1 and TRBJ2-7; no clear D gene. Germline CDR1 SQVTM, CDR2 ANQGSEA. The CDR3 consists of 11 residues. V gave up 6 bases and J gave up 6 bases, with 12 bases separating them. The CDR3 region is CSVGVGSEQYF. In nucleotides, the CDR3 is TGCAGCGTCGGAGTGGGTTCCGAGCAGTACTTC.

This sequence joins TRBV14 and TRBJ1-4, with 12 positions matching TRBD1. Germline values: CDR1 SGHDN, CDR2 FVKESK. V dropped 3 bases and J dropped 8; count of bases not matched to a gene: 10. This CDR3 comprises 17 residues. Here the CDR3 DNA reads TGTGCCAGCAGCCACCTCCGGGACAGGGGGCGCGGCGAAAAACTGTTTTTT. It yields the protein CASSHLRDRGRGEKLFF.

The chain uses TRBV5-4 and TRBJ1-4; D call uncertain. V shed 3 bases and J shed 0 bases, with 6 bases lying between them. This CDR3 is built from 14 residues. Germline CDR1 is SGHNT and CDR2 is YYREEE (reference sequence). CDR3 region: CASSSAATNEKLFF. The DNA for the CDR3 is TGTGCCAGCAGCTCGGCGGCAACTAATGAAAAACTGTTTTTT.

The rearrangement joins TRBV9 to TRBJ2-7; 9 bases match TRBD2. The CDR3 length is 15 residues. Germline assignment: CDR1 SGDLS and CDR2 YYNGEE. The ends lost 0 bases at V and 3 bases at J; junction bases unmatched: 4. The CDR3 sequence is CASSVALAGDYEQYF. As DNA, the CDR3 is TGTGCCAGCAGCGTAGCTTTAGCGGGGGACTACGAGCAGTACTTC.

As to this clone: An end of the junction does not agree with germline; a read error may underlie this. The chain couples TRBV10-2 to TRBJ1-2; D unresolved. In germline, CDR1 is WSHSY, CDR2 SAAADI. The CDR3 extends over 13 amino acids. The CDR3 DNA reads TGCGCCAGCAGTGAGTCCCCCGTGGGAGGAAAAGGCTTC. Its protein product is CASSESPVGGKGF.

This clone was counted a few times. CDR3 in DNA: TGCGCCAGCAGCTTGGGACAGGGGACCACCTTC. It codes for CASSLGQGTTF. The V gene is TRBV5-1, the J gene TRBJ1-2; 8 nucleotides match TRBD1. CDR1 is SGHRS, CDR2 YFSETQ, per germline. The V and J ends lost 0 bases and 13 bases, in that order; junction bases with no gene match: 2. This CDR3 has 11 residues.